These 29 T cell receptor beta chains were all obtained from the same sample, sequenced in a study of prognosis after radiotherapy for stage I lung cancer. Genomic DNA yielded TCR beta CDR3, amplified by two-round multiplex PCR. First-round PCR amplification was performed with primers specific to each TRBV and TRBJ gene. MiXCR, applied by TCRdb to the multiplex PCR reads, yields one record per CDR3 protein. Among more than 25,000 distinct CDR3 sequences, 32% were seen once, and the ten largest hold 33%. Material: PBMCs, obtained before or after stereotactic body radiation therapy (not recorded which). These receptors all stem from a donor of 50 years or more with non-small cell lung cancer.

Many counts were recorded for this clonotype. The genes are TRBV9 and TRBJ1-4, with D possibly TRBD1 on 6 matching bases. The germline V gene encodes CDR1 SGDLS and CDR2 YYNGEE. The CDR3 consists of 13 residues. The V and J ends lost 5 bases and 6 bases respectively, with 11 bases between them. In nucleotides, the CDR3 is TGTGCCAGCAGTGACCGACAGGATGAAAAACTGTTTTTT. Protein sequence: CASSDRQDEKLFF. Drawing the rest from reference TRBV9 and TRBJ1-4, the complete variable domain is DSGVTQTPKHLITATGQRVTLRCSPRSGDLSVYWYQQSLDQGLQFLIQYYNGEERAKGNILERFSAQQFPDLHSELNLSSLELGDSALYFCASSDRQDEKLFFGSGTQLSVL.

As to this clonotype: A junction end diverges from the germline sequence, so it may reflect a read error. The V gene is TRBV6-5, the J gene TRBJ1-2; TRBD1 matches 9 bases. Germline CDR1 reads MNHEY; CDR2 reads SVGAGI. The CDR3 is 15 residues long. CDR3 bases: TGTGCCTGCAGTTACAGTAGACAGGGGGGGCATGTCTACACCTTC. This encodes CACSYSRQGGHVYTF.

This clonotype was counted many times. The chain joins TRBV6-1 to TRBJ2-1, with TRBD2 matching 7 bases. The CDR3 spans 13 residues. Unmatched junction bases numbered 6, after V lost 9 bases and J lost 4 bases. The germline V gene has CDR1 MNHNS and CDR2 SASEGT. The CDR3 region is CASTSELYNEQFF. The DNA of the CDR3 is TGTGCCAGTACTAGCGAACTATACAATGAGCAGTTCTTC.

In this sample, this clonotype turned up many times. CDR3 nucleotide sequence: TGTGCCAGCAATGAAGGATCTCCTGGGGCCAACGTCCTGACTTTC. Translating it yields CASNEGSPGANVLTF. The chain links TRBV6-2 or TRBV6-3 to TRBJ2-6; D remains unclear. The germline V and J ends were trimmed by 7 bases and 2 bases, with 12 bases remaining between them. The CDR3 contains 15 residues. Germline loops: CDR1 MNHEY, CDR2 SVGEGT.

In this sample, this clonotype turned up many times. In DNA form, the CDR3 reads TGTGCCAGCAGAGGACGGGACAGTAACACTGAAGCTTTCTTT. As protein: CASRGRDSNTEAFF. The chain combines TRBV2 with TRBJ1-1; 7 bases match TRBD1. In germline, CDR1 is SNHLY, CDR2 FYNNEI. V was clipped by 6 bases and J by 2 bases; unmatched bases: 6. CDR3 length: 14 residues.

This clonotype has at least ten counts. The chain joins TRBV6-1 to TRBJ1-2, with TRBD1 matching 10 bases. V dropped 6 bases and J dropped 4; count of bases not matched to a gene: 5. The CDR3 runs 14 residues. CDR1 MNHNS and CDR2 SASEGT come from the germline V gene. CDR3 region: CASSKTGGIYGYTF. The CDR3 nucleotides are TGTGCCAGCAGCAAGACAGGGGGCATCTATGGCTACACCTTC.

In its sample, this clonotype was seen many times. The CDR3 coding sequence is TGTGCCAGCAGAGTCGGACAGGGGATTTACAATGAGCAGTTCTTC. The encoded protein is CASRVGQGIYNEQFF. This rearrangement joins TRBV2 to TRBJ2-1; 9 nucleotides align to TRBD1. The V gene end was trimmed by 6 bases and the J gene end by 4 bases; junction bases not matched to a gene: 7. Germline-derived CDR1 and CDR2 are SNHLY and FYNNEI. The CDR3 sequence is 15 residues long.

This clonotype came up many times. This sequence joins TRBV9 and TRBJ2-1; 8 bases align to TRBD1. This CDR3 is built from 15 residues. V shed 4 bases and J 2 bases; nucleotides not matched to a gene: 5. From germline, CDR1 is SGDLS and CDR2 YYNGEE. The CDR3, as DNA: TGTGCCAGCAGCAACTCAGGGGGCCCCTACAATGAGCAGTTCTTC. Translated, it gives CASSNSGGPYNEQFF.

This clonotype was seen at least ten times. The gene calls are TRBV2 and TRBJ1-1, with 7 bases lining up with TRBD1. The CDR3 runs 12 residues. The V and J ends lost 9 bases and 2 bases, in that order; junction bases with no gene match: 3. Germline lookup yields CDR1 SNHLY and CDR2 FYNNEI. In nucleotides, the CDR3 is TGTGCCAGGACAGGGAGAAACACTGAAGCTTTCTTT. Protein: CARTGRNTEAFF. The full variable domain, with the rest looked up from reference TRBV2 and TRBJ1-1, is EPEVTQTPSHQVTQMGQEVILRCVPISNHLYFYWYRQILGQKVEFLVSFYNNEISEKSEIFDDQFSVERPDGSNFTLKIRSTKLEDSAMYFCARTGRNTEAFFGQGTRLTVV.

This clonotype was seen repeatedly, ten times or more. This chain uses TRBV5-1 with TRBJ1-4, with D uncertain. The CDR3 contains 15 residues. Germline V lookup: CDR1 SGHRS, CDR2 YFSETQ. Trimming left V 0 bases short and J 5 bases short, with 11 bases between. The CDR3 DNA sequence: TGCGCCAGCAGCTTGGGTGCCACACTAAATGAAAAACTGTTTTTT. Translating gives CASSLGATLNEKLFF.

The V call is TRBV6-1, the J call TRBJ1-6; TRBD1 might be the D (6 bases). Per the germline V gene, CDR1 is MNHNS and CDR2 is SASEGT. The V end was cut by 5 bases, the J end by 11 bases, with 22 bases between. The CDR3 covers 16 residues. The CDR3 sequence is CASSSYRVGGKPPLHF. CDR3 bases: TGTGCCAGCAGTTCGTACAGGGTCGGAGGGAAACCACCCCTCCACTTT.

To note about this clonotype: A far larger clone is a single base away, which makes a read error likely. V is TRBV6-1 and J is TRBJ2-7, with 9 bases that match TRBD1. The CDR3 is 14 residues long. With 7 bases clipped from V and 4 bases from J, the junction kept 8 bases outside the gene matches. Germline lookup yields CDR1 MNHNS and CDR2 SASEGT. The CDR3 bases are TGTGCCAGCATCCGTGCACAGGGGGCTTACGAGCAGTACTTC. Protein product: CASIRAQGAYEQYF.

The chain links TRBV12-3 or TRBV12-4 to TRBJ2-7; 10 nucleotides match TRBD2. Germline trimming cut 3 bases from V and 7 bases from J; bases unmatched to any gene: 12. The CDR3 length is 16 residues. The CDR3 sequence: CASSFSGTSEEQEQYF. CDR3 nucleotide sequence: TGTGCCAGCAGTTTCTCCGGGACTAGCGAGGAGCAGGAGCAGTACTTC.

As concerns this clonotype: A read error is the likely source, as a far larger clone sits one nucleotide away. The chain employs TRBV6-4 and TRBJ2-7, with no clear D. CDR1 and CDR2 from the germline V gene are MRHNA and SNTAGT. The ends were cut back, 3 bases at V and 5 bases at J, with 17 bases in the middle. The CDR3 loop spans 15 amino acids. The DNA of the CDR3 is TGTGCCAGCAGTGAATTGGGCGTTTCCCTCGACGAGCAGTACTTC. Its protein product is CASSELGVSLDEQYF.

In DNA form, the CDR3 reads TGTGCCAGCCAGAGCCGGTCCACCTACGAGCAGTACTTC. It encodes CASQSRSTYEQYF. This chain uses TRBV12-3 or TRBV12-4 with TRBJ2-7; no clear D gene. The CDR3 runs to 13 residues. V gave up 8 bases and J gave up 2 bases, with 13 bases separating them.

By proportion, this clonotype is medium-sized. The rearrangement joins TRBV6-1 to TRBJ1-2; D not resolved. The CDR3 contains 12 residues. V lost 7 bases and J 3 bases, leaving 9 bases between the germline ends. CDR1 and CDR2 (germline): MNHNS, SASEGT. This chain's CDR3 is CASKRLDYGYTF. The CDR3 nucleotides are TGTGCCAGCAAAAGACTGGACTATGGCTACACCTTC.

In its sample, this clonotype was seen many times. The CDR3 DNA reads as TGCGCCAGCAGCTTGGCCAGGGGAGCTAACTATGGCTACACCTTC. As protein: CASSLARGANYGYTF. The V call is TRBV5-1, the J call TRBJ1-2, with D possibly being TRBD1 (6 bases). This CDR3 region has 15 residues. V was cut by 0 bases and J by 0 bases, with 9 bases left in between. Germline values: CDR1 SGHRS, CDR2 YFSETQ. Using reference TRBV5-1 and TRBJ1-2 for the parts outside the CDR3, the full variable domain is KAGVTQTPRYLIKTRGQQVTLSCSPISGHRSVSWYQQTPGQGLQFLFEYFSETQRNKGNFPGRFSGRQFSNSRSEMNVSTLELGDSALYLCASSLARGANYGYTFGSGTRLTVV.

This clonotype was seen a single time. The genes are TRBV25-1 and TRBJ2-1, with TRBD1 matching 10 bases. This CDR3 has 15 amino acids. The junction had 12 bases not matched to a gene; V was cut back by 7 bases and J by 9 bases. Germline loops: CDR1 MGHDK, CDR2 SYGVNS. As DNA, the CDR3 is TGTGCCAGCACCGATACGGGACAGGGGAATAGTGAGCAGTTCTTC. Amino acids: CASTDTGQGNSEQFF. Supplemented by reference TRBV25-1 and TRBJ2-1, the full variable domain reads EADIYQTPRYLVIGTGKKITLECSQTMGHDKMYWYQQDPGMELHLIHYSYGVNSTEKGDLSSESTVSRIRTEHFPLTLESARPSHTSQYLCASTDTGQGNSEQFFGPGTRLTVL.

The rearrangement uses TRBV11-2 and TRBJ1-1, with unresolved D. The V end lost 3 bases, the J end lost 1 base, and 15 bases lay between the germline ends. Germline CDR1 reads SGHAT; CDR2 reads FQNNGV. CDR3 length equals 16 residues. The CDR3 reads CASSFARGQGNTEAFF. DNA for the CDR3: TGTGCCAGCAGCTTTGCCAGAGGGCAAGGGAACACTGAAGCTTTCTTT. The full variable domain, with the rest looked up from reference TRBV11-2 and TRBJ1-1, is EAGVAQSPRYKIIEKRQSVAFWCNPISGHATLYWYQQILGQGPKLLIQFQNNGVVDDSQLPKDRFSAERLKGVDSTLKIQPAKLEDSAVYLCASSFARGQGNTEAFFGQGTRLTVV.

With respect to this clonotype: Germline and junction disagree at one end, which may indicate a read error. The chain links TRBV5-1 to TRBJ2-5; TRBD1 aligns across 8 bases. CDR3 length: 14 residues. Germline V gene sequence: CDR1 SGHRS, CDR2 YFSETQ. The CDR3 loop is CASTEQGVQENQYF. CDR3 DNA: TGCGCCAGCACCGAACAGGGGGTCCAAGAGAACCAGTACTTC.

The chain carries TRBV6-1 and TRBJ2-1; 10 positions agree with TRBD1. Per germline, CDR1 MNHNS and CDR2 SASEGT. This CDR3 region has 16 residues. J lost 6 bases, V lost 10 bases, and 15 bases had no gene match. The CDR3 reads CAISDPPGTGVNEQFF. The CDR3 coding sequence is TGTGCCATTAGCGACCCCCCGGGGACAGGGGTCAATGAGCAGTTCTTC.

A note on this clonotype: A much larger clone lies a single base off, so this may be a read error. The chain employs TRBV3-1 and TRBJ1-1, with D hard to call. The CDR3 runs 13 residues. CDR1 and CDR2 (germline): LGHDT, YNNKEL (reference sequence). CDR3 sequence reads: CASSQLASTGAFF. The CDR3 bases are TGTGCCAGCAGCCAATTGGCCAGCACTGGAGCTTTCTTT.

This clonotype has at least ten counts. The CDR3 DNA follows: TGTGCCAGCAGCTCGTCCGGGGACAGCGTGCCTGGTTCGCCCCAGCATTTT. Amino acids: CASSSSGDSVPGSPQHF. V gene TRBV7-9 combines with J gene TRBJ1-5, with TRBD1 matching 7 bases. The CDR3 spans 17 residues. The germline gives CDR1 SEHNR, CDR2 FQNEAQ (reference sequence). V lost 4 bases to trimming and J lost 9 bases; unmatched junction nucleotides: 18.

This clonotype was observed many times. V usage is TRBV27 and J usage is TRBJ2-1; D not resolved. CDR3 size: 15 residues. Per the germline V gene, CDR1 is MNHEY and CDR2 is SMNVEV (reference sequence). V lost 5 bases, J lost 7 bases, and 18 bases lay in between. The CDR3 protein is CASSPTKNSINEQFF. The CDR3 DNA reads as TGTGCCAGCAGTCCGACAAAGAATAGTATTAATGAGCAGTTCTTC.

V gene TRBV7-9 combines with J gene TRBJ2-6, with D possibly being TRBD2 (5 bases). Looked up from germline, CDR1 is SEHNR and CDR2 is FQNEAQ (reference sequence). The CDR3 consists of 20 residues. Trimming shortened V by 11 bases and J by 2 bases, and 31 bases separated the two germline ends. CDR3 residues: CAARVWCLDFNGAGANVLTF. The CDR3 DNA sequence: TGTGCCGCCCGGGTATGGTGTCTCGACTTTAACGGGGCTGGGGCCAACGTCCTGACTTTC.

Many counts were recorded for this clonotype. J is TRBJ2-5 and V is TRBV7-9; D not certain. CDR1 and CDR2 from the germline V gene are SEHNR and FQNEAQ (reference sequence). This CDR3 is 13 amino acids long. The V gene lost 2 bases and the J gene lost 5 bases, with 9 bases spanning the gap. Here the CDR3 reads CASSLIPGETQYF. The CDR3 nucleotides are TGTGCCAGCAGCTTAATACCTGGGGAGACCCAGTACTTC.

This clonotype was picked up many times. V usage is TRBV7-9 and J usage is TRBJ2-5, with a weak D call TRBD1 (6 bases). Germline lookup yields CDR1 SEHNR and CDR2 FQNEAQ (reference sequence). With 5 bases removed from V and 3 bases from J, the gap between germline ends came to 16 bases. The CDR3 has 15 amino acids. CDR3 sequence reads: CASSTPRTVKETQYF. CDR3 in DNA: TGTGCCAGCAGCACCCCCCGGACAGTAAAAGAGACCCAGTACTTC.

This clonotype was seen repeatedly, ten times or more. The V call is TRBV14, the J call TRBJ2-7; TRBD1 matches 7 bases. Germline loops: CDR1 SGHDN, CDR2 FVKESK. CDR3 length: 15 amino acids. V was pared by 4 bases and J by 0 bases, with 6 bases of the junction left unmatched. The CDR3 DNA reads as TGTGCCAGCAGCCCACTAGGACAGGACTCCTACGAGCAGTACTTC. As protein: CASSPLGQDSYEQYF.

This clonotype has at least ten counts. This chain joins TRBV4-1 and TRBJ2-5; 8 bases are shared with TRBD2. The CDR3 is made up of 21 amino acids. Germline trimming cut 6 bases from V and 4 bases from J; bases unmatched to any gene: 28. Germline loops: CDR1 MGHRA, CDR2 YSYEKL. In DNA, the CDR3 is TGCGCCAGCAGACCGCTGGGGCTACGACAATCGGCGGGAGGCTATGGAGAGACCCAGTACTTC. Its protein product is CASRPLGLRQSAGGYGETQYF.